A selection of T cell receptor beta chains follows, all from one sample in a study of cytomegalovirus exposure and HLA in healthy donors. TCRdb's table, derived via immunoSEQ multiplex PCR, lists solely in-frame clones and lacks some. Altogether 140,000 or so clones are present, roughly 70% being singletons, with the ten largest covering about 4.3%. Specimen: PBMCs. The receptors were gathered from a man between 18 and 35 years old in good health and CMV-seropositive. CDR3s include the opening cysteine and the closing phenylalanine or tryptophan. A D gene is named only where the DNA matches it firmly. Clone size is shown for a subset of rows, as once, few, many or a class of expanded clone.

>TRBD1|TRBV28|TRBJ1-1|NA
TGTGCCAGCAGTTTGACGACAGGGTGGCGCACTGAAGCTTTCTTT
CASSLTTGWRTEAFF
>TRBD2|TRBV4-1|TRBJ2-1|NA
TGCGCCAGCAGCCAAGATATCCCTAGCGGGAGGAATGAGCAGTTCTTC
CASSQDIPSGRNEQFF
>TRBD1|TRBV4-2|TRBJ1-2|NA
TGTGCCAGCAGCCAAGATAGGGGGCGAGGCTATGGCTACACCTTC
CASSQDRGRGYGYTF
>TRBD1|TRBV6-5|TRBJ1-6|few
TGTGCCAGCAGTTACTCGCGGACAGGGGTGATTTCACCCCTCCACTTT
CASSYSRTGVISPLHF
>TRBD1|TRBV27|TRBJ1-1|NA
TGTGCCAGCAGCTTACAGGGGGCAGGCACTGAAGCTTTCTTT
CASSLQGAGTEAFF
>NA|TRBV7-8|TRBJ2-7|NA
TGTGCCAGCAGCTTAGTTGGGGAGTCCGAGCAGTACTTC
CASSLVGESEQYF
>NA|TRBV6-5|TRBJ2-7|few
TGTGCCAGCAGTATCAGGGGCGAGCAGTACTTC
CASSIRGEQYF
>TRBD2|TRBV13|TRBJ2-3|few
TGTGCCAGCAGCTTAAGGCTAGCGGGGGCGGATACGCAGTATTTT
CASSLRLAGADTQYF
>NA|TRBV5-6|TRBJ1-1|NA
TGTGCCAGCAGCTTCCAGGGGAGAACTGAAGCTTTCTTT
CASSFQGRTEAFF
>NA|TRBV6-5|TRBJ2-7|NA
TGTGCCAGCAGAGCGTGGGGCTACGAGCAGTACTTC
CASRAWGYEQYF
>NA|TRBV27|TRBJ1-2|NA
TGTGCCAGCAGTTTCGACGTTGGGACTATCACCTTC
CASSFDVGTITF
>TRBD1|TRBV13|TRBJ1-4|NA
TGTGCCAGCAGCTTCGCCCAGGGGGAAGGAGAAGAAAAACTGTTTTTT
CASSFAQGEGEEKLFF
>TRBD1|TRBV7-9|TRBJ2-5|few
TGTGCCAGCAGCCCGACAGGGCTCCTCCAAGAGACCCAGTACTTC
CASSPTGLLQETQYF
>TRBD1|TRBV6-6|TRBJ2-7|NA
TGTGCCAGCAGTTACAGAGACAGGGGTTGGGCCGAGCAGTACTTC
CASSYRDRGWAEQYF
>NA|TRBV30|TRBJ1-1|NA
TGTGCCTGGAGGGACAGAACGCTGAACACTGAAGCTTTCTTT
CAWRDRTLNTEAFF
>NA|TRBV30|TRBJ2-5|NA
TGTGCCTGGAGTGAGACAAAAGAGACCCAGTACTTC
CAWSETKETQYF
>TRBD1|TRBV28|TRBJ1-4|NA
TGTGCCAGCAGTCCGACAGGGGGATTTGAAAAACTGTTTTTT
CASSPTGGFEKLFF
>NA|TRBV6-6|TRBJ1-3|NA
TGTGCCAGCAGGAAGGACAAGAGCATCTCTGGAAACACCATATATTTT
CASRKDKSISGNTIYF
>NA|TRBV23-1|TRBJ2-1|once
TGCGCCAGCAGTCAATTTCGCAGGGCCCTATACAATGAGCAGTTCTTC
CASSQFRRALYNEQFF
>NA|TRBV2|TRBJ1-1|NA
TGTGCCAGTAGACCGGACAGCCTGAACACTGAAGCTTTCTTT
CASRPDSLNTEAFF
>NA|TRBV14|TRBJ1-4|NA
TGTGCCAGCAGCCAAGGTTTCAGAGGGGGTAATGAAAAACTGTTTTTT
CASSQGFRGGNEKLFF
>TRBD2|TRBV23-1|TRBJ2-7|NA
TGCGCCAGCAGTCAACAACTAGCGCTCTCCTACGAGCAGTACTTC
CASSQQLALSYEQYF
>NA|TRBV7-9|TRBJ2-1|NA
TGTTCCAGCAGCTCACAGGGCGGTGAGCAGTTCTTC
CSSSSQGGEQFF
>TRBD2|TRBV4-1|TRBJ2-5|few
TGCGCCAGCAGCCCAGGACTAGCGGGGCCACAAATGAAGACCCAGTACTTC
CASSPGLAGPQMKTQYF
>TRBD1|TRBV7-9|TRBJ1-4|NA
TGTGCCAGCAGCTTATCGAAGACAGGGTGGGCGACTAATGAAAAACTGTTTTTT
CASSLSKTGWATNEKLFF
>NA|TRBV7-9|TRBJ2-1|NA
TGTGCCAGCAGCTGGGCGGAGGGCTACAATGAGCAGTTCTTC
CASSWAEGYNEQFF
>TRBD1|TRBV5-6|TRBJ2-7|once
TGTGCCAGCAGCATCAGACAGGGTTACTACGAGCAGTACTTC
CASSIRQGYYEQYF
>NA|TRBV7-9|TRBJ2-2|NA
TGTGCCAGCAGCTCCGACCGGGGAAGATACACCGGGGAGCTGTTTTTT
CASSSDRGRYTGELFF
>NA|TRBV30|TRBJ1-5|NA
TGTGCCTGGAATGGGGGGTATAGCAATCAGCCCCAGCATTTT
CAWNGGYSNQPQHF
>NA|TRBV28|TRBJ2-7|NA
TGTGCCAGCAGTCTGGAGGGGCGGCAGTACTTC
CASSLEGRQYF
>TRBD1|TRBV9|TRBJ2-7|NA
TGTGCCAGCACCCCCGGGACAGGGGGCGCGGAGTACTTC
CASTPGTGGAEYF
>NA|TRBV6-5|TRBJ1-2|NA
TGTGCCAGCACCTTGGGAGGGATGGGCGGCTACACCTTC
CASTLGGMGGYTF
>NA|TRBV7-5|TRBJ2-7|NA
TGTGCCAGAAGCTTAGGTGGTAGCCGGTTCGAGCAGTACTTC
CARSLGGSRFEQYF
>NA|TRBV6-1|TRBJ2-2|NA
TGTGCCAGCAAGGGAGTTAAGGGAACCGGGGAGCTGTTTTTT
CASKGVKGTGELFF
>TRBD1|TRBV27|TRBJ2-3|once
TGTGCCAGCAGTTTGGACAGGGGCCTAGGGAGGCAGTATTTT
CASSLDRGLGRQYF
>TRBD1|TRBV6-6|TRBJ1-1|NA
TGTGCCAGCGGAGGGACAGGGGGGACTGAAGCTTTCTTT
CASGGTGGTEAFF
>TRBD1|TRBV5-1|TRBJ1-4|few
TGCGCCAGCAGCTTGGAAGGGGGCCTTAATGAAAAACTGTTTTTT
CASSLEGGLNEKLFF
>NA|TRBV2|TRBJ2-7|NA
TGTGCCAGCAGTGAACCCAGGGACTCCTACGAGCAGTACTTC
CASSEPRDSYEQYF
>NA|TRBV11-2|TRBJ2-5|NA
TGTGCCAGCAGCTCCCGATCGGGGGAGACCCAGTACTTC
CASSSRSGETQYF
>TRBD1|TRBV29-1|TRBJ2-1|few
TGCAGCGTTGAAGCATGGGGCAGGGGGCGCGGGGATGAGCAGTTCTTC
CSVEAWGRGRGDEQFF
>NA|TRBV6-5|TRBJ2-7|few
TGTGCCAGCAGTTACTCACCCAGGGAACATTACGAGCAGTACTTC
CASSYSPREHYEQYF
>NA|TRBV9|TRBJ2-3|NA
TGTGCCAGCAGCGTAGGATATGTTGGGAGTACGCAGTATTTT
CASSVGYVGSTQYF
>NA|TRBV5-5|TRBJ2-5|NA
TGTGCCAGCAGCTTTCGGGGAAGCGAGACCCAGTACTTC
CASSFRGSETQYF
>NA|TRBV28|TRBJ2-3|NA
TGTGCCAGCAGCCATCTTAAACTCAACAGGGATAGCACAGATACGCAGTATTTT
CASSHLKLNRDSTDTQYF
>TRBD1|TRBV7-2|TRBJ1-5|NA
TGTGCCAGCAGCGCGACAGGGGGCCGGAATCAGCCCCAGCATTTT
CASSATGGRNQPQHF
>TRBD2|TRBV7-3|TRBJ2-1|NA
TGTGCCAGCAGCTTAATACTAGCGGGAGGGTTTAATGAGCAGTTCTTC
CASSLILAGGFNEQFF
>NA|TRBV15|TRBJ1-5|NA
TGTGCCACCTCTGAGGACACCTCCAATCAGCCCCAGCATTTT
CATSEDTSNQPQHF
>NA|TRBV4-2|TRBJ1-2|NA
TGTGCCAGCAGCCAAGTTGTCACGGAGGGAGGCTACACCTTC
CASSQVVTEGGYTF
>NA|TRBV28|TRBJ1-3|NA
TGTGCAATAACCTCGGGATCAGACTCTGGAAACACCATATATTTT
CAITSGSDSGNTIYF
>NA|TRBV4-2|TRBJ2-2|few
TGTGCCAGCAGCCAAGCAGGGTTGGGCGGGGAGCTGTTTTTT
CASSQAGLGGELFF
>NA|TRBV19|TRBJ1-2|NA
TGTGCCAGTACCCCCGGGGGAGCCCTCTATGGCTACACCTTC
CASTPGGALYGYTF
>NA|TRBV7-2|TRBJ1-1|NA
TGTGCCAGCAGCTTGGGGACACCGAACACTGAAGCTTTCTTT
CASSLGTPNTEAFF
>NA|TRBV14|TRBJ2-3|NA
TGTGCCAGCAGCGTTAAGTGGGGCCGCACAGATACGCAGTATTTT
CASSVKWGRTDTQYF
>NA|TRBV2|TRBJ1-5|NA
TGTGCCAGCAGTAACCCAGGGGTCTTAGGTAGCAATCAGCCCCAGCATTTT
CASSNPGVLGSNQPQHF
>NA|TRBV7-6|TRBJ1-6|NA
TGTGCCAGCAGCTTAGCCGCGGGACCGAGAATTCACCCCCTCCACTTT
CASSLAAGPRIHPLHF
>TRBD1|TRBV9|TRBJ1-2|few
TGTGCCAGCAGCCCGACAGGGGATGGAGGCTACACCTTC
CASSPTGDGGYTF